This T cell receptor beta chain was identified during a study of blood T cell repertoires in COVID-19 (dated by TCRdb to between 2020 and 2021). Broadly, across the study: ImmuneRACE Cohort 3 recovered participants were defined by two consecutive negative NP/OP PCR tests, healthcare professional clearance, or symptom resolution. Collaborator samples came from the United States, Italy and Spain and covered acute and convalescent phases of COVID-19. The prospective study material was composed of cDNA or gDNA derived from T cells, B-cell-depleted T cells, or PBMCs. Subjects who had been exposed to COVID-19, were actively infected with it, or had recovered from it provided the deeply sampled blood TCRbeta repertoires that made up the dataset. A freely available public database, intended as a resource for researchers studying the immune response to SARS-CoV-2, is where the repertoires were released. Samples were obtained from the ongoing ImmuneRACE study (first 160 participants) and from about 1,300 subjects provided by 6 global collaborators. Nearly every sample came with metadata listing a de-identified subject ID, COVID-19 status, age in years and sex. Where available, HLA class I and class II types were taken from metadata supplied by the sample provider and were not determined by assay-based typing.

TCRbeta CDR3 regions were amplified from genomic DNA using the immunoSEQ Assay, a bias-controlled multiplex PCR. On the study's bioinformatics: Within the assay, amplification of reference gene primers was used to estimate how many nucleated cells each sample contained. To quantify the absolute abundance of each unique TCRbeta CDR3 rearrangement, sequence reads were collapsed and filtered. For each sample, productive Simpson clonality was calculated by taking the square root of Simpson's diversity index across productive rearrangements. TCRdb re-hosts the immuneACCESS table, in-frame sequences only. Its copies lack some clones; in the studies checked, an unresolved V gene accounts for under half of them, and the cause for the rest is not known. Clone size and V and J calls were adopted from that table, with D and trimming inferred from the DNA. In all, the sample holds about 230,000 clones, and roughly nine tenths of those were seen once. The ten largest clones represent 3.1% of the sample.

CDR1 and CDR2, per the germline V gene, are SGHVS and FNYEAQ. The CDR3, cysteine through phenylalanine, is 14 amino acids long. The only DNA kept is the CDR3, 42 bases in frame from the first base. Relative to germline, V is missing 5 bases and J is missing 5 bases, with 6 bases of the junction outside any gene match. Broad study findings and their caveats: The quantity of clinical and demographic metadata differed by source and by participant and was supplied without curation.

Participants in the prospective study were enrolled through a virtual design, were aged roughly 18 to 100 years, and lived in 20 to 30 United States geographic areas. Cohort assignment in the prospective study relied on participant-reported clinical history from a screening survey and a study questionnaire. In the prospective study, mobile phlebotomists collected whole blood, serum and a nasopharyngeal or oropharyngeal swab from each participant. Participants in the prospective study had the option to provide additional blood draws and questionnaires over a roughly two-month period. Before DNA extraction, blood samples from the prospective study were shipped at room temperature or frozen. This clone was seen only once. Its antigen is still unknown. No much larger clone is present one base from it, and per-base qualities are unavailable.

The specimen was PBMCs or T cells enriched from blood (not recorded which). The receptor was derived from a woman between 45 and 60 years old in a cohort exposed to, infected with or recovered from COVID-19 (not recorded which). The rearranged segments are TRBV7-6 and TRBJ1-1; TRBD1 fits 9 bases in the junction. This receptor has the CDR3 CASSRTGGATEAFF. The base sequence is TGTGCCAGCAGCCGTACAGGGGGCGCGACTGAAGCTTTCTTT.